Listed below are T cell receptor beta chains from one sample, sequenced in a study of T cell changes during pregnancy in multiple sclerosis. TCRdb keeps only in-frame clones here, not all; method: immunoSEQ multiplex PCR. The sample shows 65,000 to 75,000 clones, roughly 92% of them seen only once. This specimen consisted of CD8+ T cells from peripheral blood mononuclear cells, obtained in the third trimester of pregnancy. The receptor set was obtained from a female donor in good health, enrolled as a control in a pregnancy study. CDR3s include the opening cysteine and the closing phenylalanine or tryptophan.

J gene: TRBJ1-1; V gene: TRBV30; CDR3 protein: CAWSASSGGTEAFF
J gene: TRBJ1-2; V gene: TRBV2; CDR3 protein: CASKQGDYGYTF
J gene: TRBJ1-2; V gene: TRBV10-3; CDR3 protein: CAISELGRTQDNYGYTF
J gene: TRBJ2-2; V gene: TRBV9; CDR3 protein: CASSVGGYEATGELFF
J gene: TRBJ2-7; V gene: TRBV7-2; CDR3 protein: CASRYARDREAYEQYF
J gene: TRBJ1-2; V gene: TRBV27; CDR3 protein: CASGGGPLYGYTF
J gene: TRBJ1-5; V gene: TRBV7-8; CDR3 protein: CASSLMTGDDSNQPQHF
J gene: TRBJ1-4; V gene: TRBV7-9; CDR3 protein: CASSLPTGVENEKLFF
J gene: TRBJ2-1; V gene: TRBV7-9; CDR3 protein: CASSPTSYNEQFF
J gene: TRBJ2-7; V gene: TRBV27; CDR3 protein: CASSLSRGSEQYF
J gene: TRBJ2-7; V gene: TRBV7-2; CDR3 protein: CASSLTRRVKGLTYEQYF
J gene: TRBJ1-2; V gene: TRBV9; CDR3 protein: CASSVPSAAVTLWGQGPGNYGYTF
J gene: TRBJ1-1; V gene: TRBV29-1; CDR3 protein: CSVVFKAGMNTEAFF
J gene: TRBJ1-1; V gene: TRBV2; CDR3 protein: CASSRGTEAFF
J gene: TRBJ1-3; V gene: TRBV30; CDR3 protein: CAWGLSGNTIYF
J gene: TRBJ1-1; V gene: TRBV19; CDR3 protein: CASSIYGQIEAFF
J gene: TRBJ2-7; V gene: TRBV7-7; CDR3 protein: CASSFRISYEQYF
J gene: TRBJ1-6; V gene: TRBV30; CDR3 protein: CAWTPGANNSPLHF